Reported below is one TCR beta chain. The target antigen is unknown. Clones were sequenced by immunoSEQ multiplex PCR, and TCRdb holds only the in-frame ones, with some missing. Among about 120,000 clones listed, about 89% were seen once. These data belong to a study of T cell responses to AZD1222 COVID-19 vaccine. Findings and limits, study-wide: After the peak T cell response, and only then, were repertoires sampled. Among vaccine-associated CD4 TCRs, coverage spanned spike, with dominance at 160-218 and 743-854. Donors in the cohort were predominantly white British and more often female, and clonal diversity was possibly underestimated. At baseline, just a handful of AZD1222 recipients tested seropositive.

Germline CDR1 and CDR2: SGHNT and YYREEE (reference sequence). The length of the CDR3 is 14 residues. Trimming cost V 4 bases and J 4 bases; bases outside gene matches: 4. The sample in question was peripheral blood, obtained on day 0 of AZD1222 vaccination. The sequence was obtained from an adult in good health. The chain carries TRBV5-4 and TRBJ2-5; TRBD1 matches 10 bases. The CDR3 nucleotides are TGTGCCAGCAGCAACGGACAGGGGGGAGAGACCCAGTACTTC. This codes for CASSNGQGGETQYF. Complete variable domain (other parts from reference TRBV5-4 and TRBJ2-5): ETGVTQSPTHLIKTRGQQVTLRCSSQSGHNTVSWYQQALGQGPQFIFQYYREEENGRGNFPPRFSGLQFPNYSSELNVNALELDDSALYLCASSNGQGGETQYFGPGTRLLVL.